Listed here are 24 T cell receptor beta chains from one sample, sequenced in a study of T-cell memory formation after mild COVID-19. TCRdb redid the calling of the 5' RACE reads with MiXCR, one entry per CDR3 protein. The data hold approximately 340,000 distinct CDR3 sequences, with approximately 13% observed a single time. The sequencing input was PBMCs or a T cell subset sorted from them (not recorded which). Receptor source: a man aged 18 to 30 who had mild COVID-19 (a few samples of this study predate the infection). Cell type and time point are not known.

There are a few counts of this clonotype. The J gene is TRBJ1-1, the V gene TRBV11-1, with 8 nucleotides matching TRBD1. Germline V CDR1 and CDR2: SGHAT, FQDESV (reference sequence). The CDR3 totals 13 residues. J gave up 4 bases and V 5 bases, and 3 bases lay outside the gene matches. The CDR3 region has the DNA TGTGCCAGCAGCCGACAGGGGCGCACTGAAGCTTTCTTT. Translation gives CASSRQGRTEAFF.

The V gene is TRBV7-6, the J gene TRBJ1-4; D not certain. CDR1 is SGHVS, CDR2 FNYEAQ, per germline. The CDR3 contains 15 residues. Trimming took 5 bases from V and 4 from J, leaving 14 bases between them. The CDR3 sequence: CASSEDGQLNEKLFF. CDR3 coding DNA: TGTGCCAGCAGCGAGGACGGGCAGCTTAATGAAAAACTGTTTTTT.

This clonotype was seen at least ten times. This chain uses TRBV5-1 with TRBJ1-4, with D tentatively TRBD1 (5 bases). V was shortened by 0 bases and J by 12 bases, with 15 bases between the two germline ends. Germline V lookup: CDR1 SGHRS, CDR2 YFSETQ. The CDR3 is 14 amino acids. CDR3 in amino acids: CASSLAMYGGELFF. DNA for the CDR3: TGCGCCAGCAGCTTGGCAATGTATGGGGGAGAACTGTTTTTT. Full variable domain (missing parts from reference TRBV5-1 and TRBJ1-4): KAGVTQTPRYLIKTRGQQVTLSCSPISGHRSVSWYQQTPGQGLQFLFEYFSETQRNKGNFPGRFSGRQFSNSRSEMNVSTLELGDSALYLCASSLAMYGGELFFGSGTQLSVL.

CDR3 in DNA: TGTGCCAGCAGGTCGGACCGCAGCTCCTACAATGAGCAGTTCTTC. It codes for CASRSDRSSYNEQFF. This chain links TRBV5-5 with TRBJ2-1, with unresolved D. The V end was cut by 5 bases, the J end by 0 bases, with 12 bases between. The CDR3 covers 15 residues. CDR1 SGHKS and CDR2 YYEKEE come from the germline V gene (reference sequence). Supplemented by reference TRBV5-5 and TRBJ2-1, the full variable domain reads DAGVTQSPTHLIKTRGQQVTLRCSPISGHKSVSWYQQVLGQGPQFIFQYYEKEERGRGNFPDRFSARQFPNYSSELNVNALLLGDSALYLCASRSDRSSYNEQFFGPGTRLTVL.

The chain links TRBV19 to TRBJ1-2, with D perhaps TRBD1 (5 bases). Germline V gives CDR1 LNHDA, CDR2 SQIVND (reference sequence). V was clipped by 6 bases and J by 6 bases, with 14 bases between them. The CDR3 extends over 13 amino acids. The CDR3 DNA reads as TGTGCCAGTAGATCACGCGGGACGAATGGCTACACCTTC. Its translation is CASRSRGTNGYTF. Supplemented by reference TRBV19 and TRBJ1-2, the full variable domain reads DGGITQSPKYLFRKEGQNVTLSCEQNLNHDAMYWYRQDPGQGLRLIYYSQIVNDFQKGDIAEGYSVSREKKESFPLTVTSAQKNPTAFYLCASRSRGTNGYTFGSGTRLTVV.

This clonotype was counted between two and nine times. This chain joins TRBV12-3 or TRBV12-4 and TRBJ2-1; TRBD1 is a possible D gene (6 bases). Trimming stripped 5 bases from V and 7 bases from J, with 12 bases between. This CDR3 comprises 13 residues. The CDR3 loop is CASSPGHTNEQFF. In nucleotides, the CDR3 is TGTGCCAGCAGTCCGGGACATACGAATGAGCAGTTCTTC.

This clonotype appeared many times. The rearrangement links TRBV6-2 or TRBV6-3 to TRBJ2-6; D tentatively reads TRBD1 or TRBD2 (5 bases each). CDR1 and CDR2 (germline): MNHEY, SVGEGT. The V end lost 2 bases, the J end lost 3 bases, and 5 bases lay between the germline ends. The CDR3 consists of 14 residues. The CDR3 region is CASSYGGGANVLTF. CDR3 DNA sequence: TGTGCCAGCAGTTACGGGGGTGGGGCCAACGTCCTGACTTTC.

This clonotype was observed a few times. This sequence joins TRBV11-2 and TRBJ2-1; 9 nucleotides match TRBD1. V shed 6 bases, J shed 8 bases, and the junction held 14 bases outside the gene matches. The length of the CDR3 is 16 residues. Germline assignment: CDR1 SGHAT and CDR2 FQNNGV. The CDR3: CASRNSGGTGTDEQFF. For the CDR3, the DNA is TGTGCCAGCAGGAACTCCGGTGGGACAGGGACGGATGAGCAGTTCTTC.

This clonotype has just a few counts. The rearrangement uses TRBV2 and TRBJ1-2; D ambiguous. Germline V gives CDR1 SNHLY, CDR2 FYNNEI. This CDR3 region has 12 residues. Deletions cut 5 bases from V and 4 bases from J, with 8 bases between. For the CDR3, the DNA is TGTGCCAGCAGTACAATGGGCTATGGCTACACCTTC. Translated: CASSTMGYGYTF.

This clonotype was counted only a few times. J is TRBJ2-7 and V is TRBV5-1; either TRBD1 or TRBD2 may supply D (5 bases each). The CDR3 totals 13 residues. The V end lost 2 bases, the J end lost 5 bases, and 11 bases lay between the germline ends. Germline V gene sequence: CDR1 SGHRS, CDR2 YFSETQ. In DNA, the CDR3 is TGCGCCAGCAGCTTCCAGGGACGGGACGAGCAGTACTTC. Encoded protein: CASSFQGRDEQYF.

The CDR3 is CASTSSRGTDTQYF. CDR3 bases: TGTGCCAGCACCTCAAGCCGGGGCACAGATACGCAGTATTTT. V and J are TRBV12-3 or TRBV12-4 and TRBJ2-3; D not certain. This CDR3 is 14 amino acids long. V was shortened by 7 bases and J by 1 base, with 12 bases between the two germline ends.

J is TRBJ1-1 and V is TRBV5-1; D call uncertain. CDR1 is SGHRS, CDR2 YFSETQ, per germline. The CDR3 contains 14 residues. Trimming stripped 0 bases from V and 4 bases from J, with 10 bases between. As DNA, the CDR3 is TGCGCCAGCAGCTTGGTTGTCGGAGCCACTGAAGCTTTCTTT. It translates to CASSLVVGATEAFF.

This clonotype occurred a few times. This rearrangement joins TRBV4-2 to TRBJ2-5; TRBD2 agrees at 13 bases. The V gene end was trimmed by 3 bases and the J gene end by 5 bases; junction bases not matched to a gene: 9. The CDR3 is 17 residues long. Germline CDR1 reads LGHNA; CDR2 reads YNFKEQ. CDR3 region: CASSQADTSGGAETQYF. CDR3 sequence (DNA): TGTGCCAGCAGCCAGGCCGATACTAGCGGGGGGGCGGAGACCCAGTACTTC.

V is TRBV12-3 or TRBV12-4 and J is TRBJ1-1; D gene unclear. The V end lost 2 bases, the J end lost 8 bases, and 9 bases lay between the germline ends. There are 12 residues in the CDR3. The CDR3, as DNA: TGTGCCAGCAGTTTAATTCCACAGGAAGCTTTCTTT. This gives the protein CASSLIPQEAFF.

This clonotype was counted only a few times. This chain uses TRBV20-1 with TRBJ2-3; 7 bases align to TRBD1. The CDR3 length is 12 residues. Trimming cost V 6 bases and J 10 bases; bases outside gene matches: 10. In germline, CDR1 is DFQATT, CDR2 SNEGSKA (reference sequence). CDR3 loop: CSALSTGVAQYF. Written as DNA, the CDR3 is TGCAGTGCCCTCTCCACAGGGGTCGCGCAGTATTTT.

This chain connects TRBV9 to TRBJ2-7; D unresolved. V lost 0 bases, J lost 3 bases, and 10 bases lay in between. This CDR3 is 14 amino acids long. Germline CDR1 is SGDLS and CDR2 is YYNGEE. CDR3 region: CASSVGTVGYEQYF. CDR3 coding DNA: TGTGCCAGCAGCGTAGGAACGGTAGGCTACGAGCAGTACTTC.

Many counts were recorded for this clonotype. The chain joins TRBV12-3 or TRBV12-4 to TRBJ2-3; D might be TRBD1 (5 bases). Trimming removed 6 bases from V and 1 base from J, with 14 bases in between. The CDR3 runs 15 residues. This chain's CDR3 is CASSLYSGRTDTQYF. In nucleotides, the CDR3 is TGTGCCAGCAGCCTATATTCAGGGCGCACAGATACGCAGTATTTT.

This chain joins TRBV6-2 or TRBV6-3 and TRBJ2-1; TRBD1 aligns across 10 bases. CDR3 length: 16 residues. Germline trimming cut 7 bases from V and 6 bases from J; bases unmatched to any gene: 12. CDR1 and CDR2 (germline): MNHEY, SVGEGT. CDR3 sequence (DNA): TGTGCCAGCACCACCCGCGGGGACAGGGGTGGCAATGAGCAGTTCTTC. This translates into CASTTRGDRGGNEQFF.

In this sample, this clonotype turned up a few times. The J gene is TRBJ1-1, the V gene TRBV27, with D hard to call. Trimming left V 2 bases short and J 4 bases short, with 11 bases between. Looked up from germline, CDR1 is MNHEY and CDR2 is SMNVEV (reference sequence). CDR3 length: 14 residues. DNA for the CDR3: TGTGCCAGCAGTTTAGCGGGGTCGTTCACTGAAGCTTTCTTT. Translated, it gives CASSLAGSFTEAFF.

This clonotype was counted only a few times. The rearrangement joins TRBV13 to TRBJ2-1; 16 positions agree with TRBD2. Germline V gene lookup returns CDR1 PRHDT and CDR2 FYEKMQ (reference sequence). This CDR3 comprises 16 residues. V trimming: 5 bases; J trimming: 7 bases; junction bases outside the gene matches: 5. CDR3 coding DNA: TGTGCCAGCAGCCCAGGGACTAGCGGGGGGGAAAATGAGCAGTTCTTC. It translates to CASSPGTSGGENEQFF.

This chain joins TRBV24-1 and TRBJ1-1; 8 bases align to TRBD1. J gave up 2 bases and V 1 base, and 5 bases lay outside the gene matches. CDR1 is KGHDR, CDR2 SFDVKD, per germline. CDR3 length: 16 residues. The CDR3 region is CATSDFTGGSNTEAFF. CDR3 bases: TGTGCCACCAGTGATTTTACAGGGGGGTCTAACACTGAAGCTTTCTTT.

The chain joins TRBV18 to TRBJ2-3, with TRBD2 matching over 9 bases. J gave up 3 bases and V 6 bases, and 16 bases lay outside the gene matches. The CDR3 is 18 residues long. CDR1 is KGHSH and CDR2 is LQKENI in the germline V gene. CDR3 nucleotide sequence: TGTGCCAGCTCGAAGACTACAGCGGGGGGCCCCTTGACAGATACGCAGTATTTT. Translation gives CASSKTTAGGPLTDTQYF. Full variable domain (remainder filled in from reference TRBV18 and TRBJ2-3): NAGVMQNPRHLVRRRGQEARLRCSPMKGHSHVYWYRQLPEEGLKFMVYLQKENIIDESGMPKERFSAEFPKEGPSILRIQQVVRGDSAAYFCASSKTTAGGPLTDTQYFGPGTRLTVL.

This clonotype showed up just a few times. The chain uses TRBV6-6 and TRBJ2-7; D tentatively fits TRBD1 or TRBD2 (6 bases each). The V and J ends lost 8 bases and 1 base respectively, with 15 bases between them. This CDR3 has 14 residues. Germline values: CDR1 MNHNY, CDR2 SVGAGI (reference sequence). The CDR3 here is CASGGQDSSYEQYV. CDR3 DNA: TGTGCCAGCGGGGGGCAGGACTCTTCCTACGAGCAGTACGTC.

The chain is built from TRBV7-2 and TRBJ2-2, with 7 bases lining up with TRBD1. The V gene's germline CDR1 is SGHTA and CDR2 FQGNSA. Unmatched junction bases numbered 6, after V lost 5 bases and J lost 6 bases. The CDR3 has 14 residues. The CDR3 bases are TGTGCCAGCAGCCCTTTCCAGGGGGCCGGGGAGCTGTTTTTT. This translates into CASSPFQGAGELFF.